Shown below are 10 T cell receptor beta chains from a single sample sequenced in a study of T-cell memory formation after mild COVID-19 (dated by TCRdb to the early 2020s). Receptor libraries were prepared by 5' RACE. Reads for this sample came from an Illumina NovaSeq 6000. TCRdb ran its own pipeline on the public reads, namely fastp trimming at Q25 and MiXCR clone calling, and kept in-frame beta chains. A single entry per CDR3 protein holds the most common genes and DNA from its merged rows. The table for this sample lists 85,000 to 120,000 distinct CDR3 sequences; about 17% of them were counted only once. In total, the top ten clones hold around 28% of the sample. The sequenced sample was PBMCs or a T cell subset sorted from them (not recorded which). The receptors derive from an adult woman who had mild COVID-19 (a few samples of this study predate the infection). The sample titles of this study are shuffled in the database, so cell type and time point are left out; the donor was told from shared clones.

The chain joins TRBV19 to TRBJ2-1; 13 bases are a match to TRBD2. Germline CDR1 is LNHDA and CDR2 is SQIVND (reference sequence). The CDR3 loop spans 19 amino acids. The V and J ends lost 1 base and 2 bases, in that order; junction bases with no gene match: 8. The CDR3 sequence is CASSIAGGLAGDAYNEQFF. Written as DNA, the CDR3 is TGTGCCAGTAGTATAGCTGGAGGACTAGCGGGAGACGCCTACAATGAGCAGTTCTTC.

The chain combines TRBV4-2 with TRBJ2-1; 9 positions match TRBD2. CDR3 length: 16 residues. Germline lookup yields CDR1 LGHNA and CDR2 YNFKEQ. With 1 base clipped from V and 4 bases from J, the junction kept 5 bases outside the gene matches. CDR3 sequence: CASSQVWTSEYNEQFF. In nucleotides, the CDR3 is TGTGCCAGCAGCCAAGTCTGGACTAGCGAGTACAATGAGCAGTTCTTC.

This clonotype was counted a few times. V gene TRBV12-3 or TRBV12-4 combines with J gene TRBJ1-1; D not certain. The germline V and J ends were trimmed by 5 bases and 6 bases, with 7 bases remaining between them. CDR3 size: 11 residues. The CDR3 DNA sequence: TGTGCCAGCAGTGACGGGGCTGAAGCTTTCTTT. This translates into CASSDGAEAFF.

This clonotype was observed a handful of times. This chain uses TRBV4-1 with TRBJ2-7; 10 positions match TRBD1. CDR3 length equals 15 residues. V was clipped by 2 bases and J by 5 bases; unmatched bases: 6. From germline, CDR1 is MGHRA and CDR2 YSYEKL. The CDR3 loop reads CASSQQDRGFDEQYF. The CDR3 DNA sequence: TGCGCCAGCAGCCAACAGGACAGGGGGTTCGACGAGCAGTACTTC.

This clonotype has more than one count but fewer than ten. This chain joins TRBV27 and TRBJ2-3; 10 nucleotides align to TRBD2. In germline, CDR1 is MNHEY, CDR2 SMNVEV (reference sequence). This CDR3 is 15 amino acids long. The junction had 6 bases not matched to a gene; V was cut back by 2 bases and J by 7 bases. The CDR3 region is CASSLGSGRVNTQYF. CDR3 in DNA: TGTGCCAGCAGTTTAGGAAGCGGGAGGGTCAATACGCAGTATTTT.

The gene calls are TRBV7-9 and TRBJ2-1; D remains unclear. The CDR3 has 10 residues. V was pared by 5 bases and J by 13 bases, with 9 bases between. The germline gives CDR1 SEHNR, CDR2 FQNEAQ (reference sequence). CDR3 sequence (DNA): TGTGCCAGCAGCCAAACGACCCAGTTCTTC. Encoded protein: CASSQTTQFF.

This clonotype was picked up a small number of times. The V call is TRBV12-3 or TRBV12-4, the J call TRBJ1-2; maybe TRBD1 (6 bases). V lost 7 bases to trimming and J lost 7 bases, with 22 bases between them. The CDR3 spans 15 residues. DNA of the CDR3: TGTGCCAGCAACGAAGTAGGGGGAACAATGGTTGGCTACACCTTC. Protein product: CASNEVGGTMVGYTF.

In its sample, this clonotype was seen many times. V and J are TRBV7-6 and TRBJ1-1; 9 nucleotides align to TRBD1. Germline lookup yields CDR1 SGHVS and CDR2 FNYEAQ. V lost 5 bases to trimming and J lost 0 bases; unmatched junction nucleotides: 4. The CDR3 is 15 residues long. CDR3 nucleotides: TGTGCCAGCAGCGAGGGACAGGGACTGAACACTGAAGCTTTCTTT. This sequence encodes CASSEGQGLNTEAFF.

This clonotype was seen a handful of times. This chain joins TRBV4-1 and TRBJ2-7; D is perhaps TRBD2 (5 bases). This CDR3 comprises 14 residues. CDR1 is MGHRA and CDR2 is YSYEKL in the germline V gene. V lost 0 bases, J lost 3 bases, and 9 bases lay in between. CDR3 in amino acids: CASSQERSGYEQYF. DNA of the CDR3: TGCGCCAGCAGCCAAGAGCGCAGCGGCTACGAGCAGTACTTC.

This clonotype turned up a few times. CDR3 residues: CASSLESASYNEQFF. As DNA, the CDR3 is TGTGCCAGCAGCTTAGAGTCCGCCTCCTACAATGAGCAGTTCTTC. The chain combines TRBV11-2 with TRBJ2-1; D remains ambiguous. Trimming stripped 0 bases from V and 0 bases from J, with 6 bases between. Germline V lookup: CDR1 SGHAT, CDR2 FQNNGV. The CDR3 extends over 15 amino acids.